The clone carrying this TCR beta chain has a single count. TCRdb's table, derived via immunoSEQ multiplex PCR, lists solely in-frame clones and lacks some. The table has 200,000 to 250,000 clones, 80% to 90% seen once. Germline values: CDR1 SGHRS, CDR2 YFSETQ. The CDR3 sequence is 15 residues long. Germline trimming cut 3 bases from V and 1 base from J; bases unmatched to any gene: 1. The data belong to a study of blood T cell repertoires in COVID-19. V and J are TRBV5-1 and TRBJ2-2; TRBD1 matches 9 bases. The sequenced sample consisted of PBMCs or T cells enriched from blood (not recorded which). This receptor was taken from a man aged 30 to 39 in a cohort exposed to, infected with or recovered from COVID-19 (not recorded which). This CDR3 is CASSWTGVNTGELFF. CDR3 in DNA: TGCGCCAGCAGCTGGACAGGGGTGAACACCGGGGAGCTGTTTTTT.